Included here is one TCR beta chain sequence, with context. This specimen belongs to a study of T cell responses to AZD1222 COVID-19 vaccine. Sequencing used immunoSEQ multiplex PCR; TCRdb keeps in-frame clones, though not all of them. The sample carries over 75,000 clones, 75% to 90% recorded once. This CDR3 is built from 12 residues. Germline V gives CDR1 GTSNPN, CDR2 SVGIG (reference sequence). The germline V and J ends were trimmed by 5 bases and 12 bases, with 19 bases remaining between them. The source is an adult in good health. V usage is TRBV30 and J usage is TRBJ1-1, with D perhaps matching TRBD1 (5 bases). The sequencing used peripheral blood, collected on day 0 of AZD1222 vaccination. The CDR3 loop is CAWSGMPGPTFF. In DNA, the CDR3 is TGTGCCTGGTCGGGTATGCCAGGGCCCACTTTCTTT.